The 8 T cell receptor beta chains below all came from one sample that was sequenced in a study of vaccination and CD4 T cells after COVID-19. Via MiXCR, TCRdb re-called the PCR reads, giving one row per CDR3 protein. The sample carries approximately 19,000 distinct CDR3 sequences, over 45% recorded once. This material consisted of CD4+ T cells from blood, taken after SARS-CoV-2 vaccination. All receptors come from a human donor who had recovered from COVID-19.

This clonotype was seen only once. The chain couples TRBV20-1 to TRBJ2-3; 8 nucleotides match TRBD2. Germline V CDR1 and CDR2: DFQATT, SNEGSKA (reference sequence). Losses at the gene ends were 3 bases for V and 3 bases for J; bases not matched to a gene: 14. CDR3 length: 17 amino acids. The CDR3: CSASLAGGRLGTDTQYF. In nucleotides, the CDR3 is TGCAGTGCTAGTTTGGCGGGAGGCCGGTTAGGGACAGATACGCAGTATTTT.

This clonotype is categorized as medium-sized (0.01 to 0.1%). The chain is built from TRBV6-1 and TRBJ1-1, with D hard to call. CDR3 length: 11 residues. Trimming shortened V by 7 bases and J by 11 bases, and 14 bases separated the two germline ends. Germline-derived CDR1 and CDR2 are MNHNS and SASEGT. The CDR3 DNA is TGTGCCAGCACCCACCTTTTCTCGGCTTTCTTT. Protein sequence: CASTHLFSAFF.

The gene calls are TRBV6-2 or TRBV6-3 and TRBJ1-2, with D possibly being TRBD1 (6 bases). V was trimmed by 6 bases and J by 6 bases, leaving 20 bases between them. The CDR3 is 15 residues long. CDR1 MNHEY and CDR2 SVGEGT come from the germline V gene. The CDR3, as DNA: TGTGCCAGCAGCCGCCGGTTGGGGGCGGATGATGGCTACACCTTC. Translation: CASSRRLGADDGYTF.

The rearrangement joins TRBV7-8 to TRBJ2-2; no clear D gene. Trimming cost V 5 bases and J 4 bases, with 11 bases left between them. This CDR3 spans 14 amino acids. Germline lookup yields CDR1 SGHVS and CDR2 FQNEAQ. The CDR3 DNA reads TGTGCCAGCAGCCTACGGTCCTTCACCGGGGAGCTGTTTTTT. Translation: CASSLRSFTGELFF.

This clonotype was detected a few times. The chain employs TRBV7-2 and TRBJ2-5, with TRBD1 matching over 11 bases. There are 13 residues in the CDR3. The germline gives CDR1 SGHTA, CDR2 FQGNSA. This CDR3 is CAAGQGGGETQYF. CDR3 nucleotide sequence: TGTGCGGCGGGACAGGGGGGTGGCGAGACCCAGTACTTC.

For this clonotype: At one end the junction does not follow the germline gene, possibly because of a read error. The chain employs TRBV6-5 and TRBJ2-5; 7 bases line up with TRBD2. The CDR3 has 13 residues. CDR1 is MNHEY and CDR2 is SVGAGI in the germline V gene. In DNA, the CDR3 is TGTGCCGGCAGTTGGGGGGGGCAAGAGACCCAGTACTTC. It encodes CAGSWGGQETQYF.

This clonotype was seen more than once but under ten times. The CDR3 coding sequence is TGTGCCACCAGTGCAGGGGGGGGCACTGAAGCTTTCTTT. It encodes CATSAGGGTEAFF. The rearrangement joins TRBV24-1 to TRBJ1-1, with 7 bases that match TRBD1. V shed 5 bases and J 4 bases; nucleotides not matched to a gene: 3. The CDR3 consists of 13 residues. Germline V gene lookup returns CDR1 KGHDR and CDR2 SFDVKD.

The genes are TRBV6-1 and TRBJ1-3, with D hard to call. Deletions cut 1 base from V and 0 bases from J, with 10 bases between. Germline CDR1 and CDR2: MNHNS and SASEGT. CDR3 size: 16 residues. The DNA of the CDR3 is TGTGCCAGCAGTGAAGAGGCCAGCCACTCTGGAAACACCATATATTTT. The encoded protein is CASSEEASHSGNTIYF.